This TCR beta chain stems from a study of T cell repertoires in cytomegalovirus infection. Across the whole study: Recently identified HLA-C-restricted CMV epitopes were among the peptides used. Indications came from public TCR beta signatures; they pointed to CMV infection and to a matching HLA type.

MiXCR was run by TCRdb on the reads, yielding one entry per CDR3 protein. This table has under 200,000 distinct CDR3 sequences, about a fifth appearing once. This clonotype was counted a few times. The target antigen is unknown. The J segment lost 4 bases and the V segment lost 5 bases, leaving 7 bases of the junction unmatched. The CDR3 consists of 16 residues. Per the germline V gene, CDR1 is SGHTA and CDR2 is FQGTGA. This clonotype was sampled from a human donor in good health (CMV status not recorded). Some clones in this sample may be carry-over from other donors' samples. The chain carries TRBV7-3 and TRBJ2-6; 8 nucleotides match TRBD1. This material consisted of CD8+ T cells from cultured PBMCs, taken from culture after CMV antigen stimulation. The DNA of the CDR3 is TGTGCCAGCAGCCGAGGGACAGGAACCGGGGCCAACGTCCTGACTTTC. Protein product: CASSRGTGTGANVLTF. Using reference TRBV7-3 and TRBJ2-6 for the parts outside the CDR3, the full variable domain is GAGVSQTPSNKVTEKGKYVELRCDPISGHTALYWYRQSLGQGPEFLIYFQGTGAADDSGLPNDRFFAVRPEGSVSTLKIQRTERGDSAVYLCASSRGTGTGANVLTFGAGSRLTVL.